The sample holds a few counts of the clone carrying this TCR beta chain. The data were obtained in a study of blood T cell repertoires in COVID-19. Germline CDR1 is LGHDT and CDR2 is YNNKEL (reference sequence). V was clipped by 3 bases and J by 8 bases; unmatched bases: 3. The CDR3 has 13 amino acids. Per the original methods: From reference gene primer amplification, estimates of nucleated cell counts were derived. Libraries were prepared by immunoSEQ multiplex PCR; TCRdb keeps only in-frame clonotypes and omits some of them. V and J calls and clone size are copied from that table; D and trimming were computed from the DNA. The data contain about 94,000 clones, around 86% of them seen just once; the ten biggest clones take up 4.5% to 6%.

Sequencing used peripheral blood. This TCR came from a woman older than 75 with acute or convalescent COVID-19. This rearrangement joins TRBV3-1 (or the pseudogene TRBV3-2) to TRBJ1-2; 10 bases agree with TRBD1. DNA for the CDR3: TGTGCCAGCAGCCAGGGACAGGGGTGGGGCTACACCTTC. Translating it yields CASSQGQGWGYTF.